This T cell receptor beta chain was captured in a study of CD4 and CD8 cells across lung adenocarcinoma regions. TCRdb re-analysed the PCR reads in MiXCR, keeping a single row per CDR3 protein. The sample has tens of thousands of distinct CDR3 sequences; approximately 52% are singletons. Source material: CD4+ T cells from the center of a lung tumor. The clonotype comes from a male donor with lung adenocarcinoma. The CD4 and CD8 labels of this study may be unreliable.

Here the CDR3 DNA reads TGTGCCAGCAGTTCCGAGGGGGCGCAGTTACAGTTCTTC. Translation: CASSSEGAQLQFF. The rearrangement links TRBV6-5 to TRBJ2-5; 7 bases fit TRBD1. The J call is in doubt because the DNA end fits TRBJ2-1 better. CDR1 is MNHEY, CDR2 SVGAGI, per germline. The CDR3 is 13 amino acids.